Described below is a single TCR beta chain sequence and its context. The data stem from a study of blood T cell repertoires in COVID-19. Germline V gene data show CDR1 as LGHNT and CDR2 as FRNRAP. This CDR3 is built from 12 residues. Trimming removed 5 bases from V and 8 bases from J; junction bases left unmatched: 5. Libraries were prepared by immunoSEQ multiplex PCR; TCRdb keeps only in-frame clonotypes and omits some of them. The data contain over 250,000 clones, around nine tenths of them seen just once; the ten biggest clones take up over 2%. This receptor was identified in a woman in her late teens or twenties who had recovered from COVID-19. Sample: PBMCs or T cells enriched from blood (not recorded which). This chain connects TRBV12-5 to TRBJ1-1, with 7 bases aligning to TRBD1. CDR3 nucleotide sequence: TGTGCTAGTGGTACCATGGACAGGGAAGCTTTCTTT. Its protein is CASGTMDREAFF.